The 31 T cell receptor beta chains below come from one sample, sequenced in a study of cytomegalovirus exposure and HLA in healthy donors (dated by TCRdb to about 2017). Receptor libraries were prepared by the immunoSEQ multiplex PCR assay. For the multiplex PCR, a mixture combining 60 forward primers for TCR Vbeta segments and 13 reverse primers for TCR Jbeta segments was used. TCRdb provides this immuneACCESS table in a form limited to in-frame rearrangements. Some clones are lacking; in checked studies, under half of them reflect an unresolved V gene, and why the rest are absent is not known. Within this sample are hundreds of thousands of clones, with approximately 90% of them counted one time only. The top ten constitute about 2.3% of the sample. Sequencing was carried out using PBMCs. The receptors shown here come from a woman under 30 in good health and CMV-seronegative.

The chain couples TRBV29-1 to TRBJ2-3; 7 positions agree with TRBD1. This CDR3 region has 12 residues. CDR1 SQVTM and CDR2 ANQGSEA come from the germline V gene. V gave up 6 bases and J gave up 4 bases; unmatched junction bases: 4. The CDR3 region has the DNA TGCAGCGTGAGACAGGGACCAGATACGCAGTATTTT. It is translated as CSVRQGPDTQYF.

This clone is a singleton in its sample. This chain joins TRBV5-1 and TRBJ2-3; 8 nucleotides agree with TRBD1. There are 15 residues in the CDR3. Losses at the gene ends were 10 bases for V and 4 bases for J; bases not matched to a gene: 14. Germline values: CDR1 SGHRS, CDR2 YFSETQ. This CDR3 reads CASSSRGRVADTQYF. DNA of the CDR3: TGCGCCTCCTCCTCCAGGGGGCGAGTCGCAGATACGCAGTATTTT.

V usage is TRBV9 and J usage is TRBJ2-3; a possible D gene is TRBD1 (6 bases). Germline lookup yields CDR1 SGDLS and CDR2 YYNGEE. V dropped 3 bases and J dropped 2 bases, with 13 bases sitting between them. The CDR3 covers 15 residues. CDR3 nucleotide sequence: TGTGCCAGCAGCGCATTGACAGGTTCCACAGATACGCAGTATTTT. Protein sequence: CASSALTGSTDTQYF.

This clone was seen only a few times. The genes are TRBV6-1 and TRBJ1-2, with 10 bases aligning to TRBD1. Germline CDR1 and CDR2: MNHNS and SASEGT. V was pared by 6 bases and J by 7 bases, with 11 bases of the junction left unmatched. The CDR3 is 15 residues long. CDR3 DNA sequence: TGTGCCAGCAGCGGACAGGGGGGGTCCTGGGGTGGCTACACCTTC. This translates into CASSGQGGSWGGYTF.

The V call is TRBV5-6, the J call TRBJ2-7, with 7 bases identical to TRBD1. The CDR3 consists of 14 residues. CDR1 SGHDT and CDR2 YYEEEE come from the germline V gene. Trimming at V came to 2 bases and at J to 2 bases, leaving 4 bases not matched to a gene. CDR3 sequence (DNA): TGTGCCAGCAGCTTTGGGGACAGCCCCTACGAGCAGTACTTC. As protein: CASSFGDSPYEQYF.

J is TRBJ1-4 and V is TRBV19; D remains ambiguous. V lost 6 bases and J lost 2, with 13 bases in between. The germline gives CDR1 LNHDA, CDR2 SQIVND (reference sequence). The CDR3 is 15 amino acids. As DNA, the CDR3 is TGTGCCAGTAGCTTCGTTCGGGTGACTAATGAAAAACTGTTTTTT. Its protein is CASSFVRVTNEKLFF.

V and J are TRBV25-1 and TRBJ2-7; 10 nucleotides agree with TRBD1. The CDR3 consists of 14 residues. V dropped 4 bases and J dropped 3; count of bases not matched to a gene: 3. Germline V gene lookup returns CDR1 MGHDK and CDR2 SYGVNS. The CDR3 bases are TGTGCCAGCAGTGTAGGACAGGGGGGCTACGAGCAGTACTTC. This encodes CASSVGQGGYEQYF.

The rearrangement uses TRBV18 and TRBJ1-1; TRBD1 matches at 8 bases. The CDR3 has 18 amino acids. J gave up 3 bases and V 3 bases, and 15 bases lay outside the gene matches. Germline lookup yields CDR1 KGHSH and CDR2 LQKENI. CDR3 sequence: CASSPRDRKAALDTEAFF. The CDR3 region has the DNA TGTGCCAGCTCACCGCGGGACAGGAAAGCTGCCCTGGACACTGAAGCTTTCTTT.

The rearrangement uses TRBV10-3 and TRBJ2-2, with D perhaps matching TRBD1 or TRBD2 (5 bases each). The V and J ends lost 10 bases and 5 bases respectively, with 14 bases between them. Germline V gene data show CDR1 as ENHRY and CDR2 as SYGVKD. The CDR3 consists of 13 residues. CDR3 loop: CATRGVVTGELFF. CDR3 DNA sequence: TGTGCCACCAGAGGGGTCGTAACCGGGGAGCTGTTTTTT.

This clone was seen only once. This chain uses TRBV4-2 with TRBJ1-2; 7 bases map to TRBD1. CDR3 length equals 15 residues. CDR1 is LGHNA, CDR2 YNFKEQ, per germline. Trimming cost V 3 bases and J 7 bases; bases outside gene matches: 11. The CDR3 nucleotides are TGTGCCAGCAGCCATGAAGGACAGGCCTCGAGTGGCTACACCTTC. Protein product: CASSHEGQASSGYTF.

In DNA form, the CDR3 reads TGCGCCAGCAGCCAAGATCCCTGGGGGACTGACTCCTACGAGCAGTACTTC. Translation: CASSQDPWGTDSYEQYF. This chain uses TRBV4-1 with TRBJ2-7; D is perhaps TRBD2 (6 bases). Trimming removed 0 bases from V and 0 bases from J, with 15 bases in between. The germline CDR1 and CDR2 sequences are MGHRA and YSYEKL. The CDR3 contains 17 residues.

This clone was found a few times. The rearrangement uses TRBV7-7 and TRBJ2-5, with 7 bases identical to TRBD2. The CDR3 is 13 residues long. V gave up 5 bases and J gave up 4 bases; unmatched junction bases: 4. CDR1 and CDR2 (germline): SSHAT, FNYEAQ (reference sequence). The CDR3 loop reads CASSDGTIETQYF. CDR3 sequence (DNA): TGTGCCAGCAGCGACGGGACTATAGAGACCCAGTACTTC. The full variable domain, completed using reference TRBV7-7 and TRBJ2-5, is GAGVSQSPRYKVTKRGQDVTLRCDPISSHATLYWYQQALGQGPEFLTYFNYEAQPDKSGLPSDRFSAERPEGSISTLTIQRTEQRDSAMYRCASSDGTIETQYFGPGTRLLVL.

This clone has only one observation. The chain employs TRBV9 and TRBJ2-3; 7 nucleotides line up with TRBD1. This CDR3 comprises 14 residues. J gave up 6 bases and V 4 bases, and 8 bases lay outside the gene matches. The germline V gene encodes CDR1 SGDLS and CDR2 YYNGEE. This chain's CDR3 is CASSPTGAVDTQYF. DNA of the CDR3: TGTGCCAGCAGCCCTACAGGGGCGGTGGATACGCAGTATTTT.

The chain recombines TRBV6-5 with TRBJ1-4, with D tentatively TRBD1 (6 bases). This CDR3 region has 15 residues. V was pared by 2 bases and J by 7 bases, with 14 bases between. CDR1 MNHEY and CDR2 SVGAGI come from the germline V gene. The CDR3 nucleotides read TGTGCCAGCAGTTACGGCGGGGGCACGAGTGAAAAACTGTTTTTT. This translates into CASSYGGGTSEKLFF.

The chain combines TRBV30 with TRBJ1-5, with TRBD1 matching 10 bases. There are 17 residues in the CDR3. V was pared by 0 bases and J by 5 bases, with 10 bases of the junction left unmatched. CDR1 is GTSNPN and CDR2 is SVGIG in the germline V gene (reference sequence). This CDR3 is CAWSVEEGQGMHQPQHF. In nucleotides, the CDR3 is TGTGCCTGGAGTGTGGAGGAGGGACAGGGGATGCATCAGCCCCAGCATTTT.

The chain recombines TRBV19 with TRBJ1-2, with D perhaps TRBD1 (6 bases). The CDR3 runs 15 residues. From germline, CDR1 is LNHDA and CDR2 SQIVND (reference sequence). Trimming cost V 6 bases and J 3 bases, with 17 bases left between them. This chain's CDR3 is CASRPEQGYDYGYTF. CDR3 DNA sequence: TGTGCCAGTAGACCCGAACAGGGTTATGACTATGGCTACACCTTC.

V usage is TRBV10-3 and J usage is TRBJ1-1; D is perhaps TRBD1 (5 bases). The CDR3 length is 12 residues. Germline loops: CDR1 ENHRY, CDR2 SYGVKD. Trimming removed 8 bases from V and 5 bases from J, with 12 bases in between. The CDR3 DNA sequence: TGTGCCATCGCCCAGGGAGGAACTGAAGCTTTCTTT. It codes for CAIAQGGTEAFF.

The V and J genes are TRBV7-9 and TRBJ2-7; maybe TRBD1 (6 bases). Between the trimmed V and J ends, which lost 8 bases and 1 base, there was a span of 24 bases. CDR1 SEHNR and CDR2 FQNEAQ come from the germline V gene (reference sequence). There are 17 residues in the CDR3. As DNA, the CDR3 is TGTGCCAGCGGCGACCCGAGCGGACAGACAAAATCCTACGAGCAGTACTTC. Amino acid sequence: CASGDPSGQTKSYEQYF.

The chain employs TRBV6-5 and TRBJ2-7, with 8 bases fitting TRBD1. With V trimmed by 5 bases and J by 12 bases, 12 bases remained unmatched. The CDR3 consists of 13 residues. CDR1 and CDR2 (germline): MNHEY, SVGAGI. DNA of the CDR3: TGTGCCAGCAGTGAAGCGGATACAGGGGGTACGTACTTC. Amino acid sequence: CASSEADTGGTYF.

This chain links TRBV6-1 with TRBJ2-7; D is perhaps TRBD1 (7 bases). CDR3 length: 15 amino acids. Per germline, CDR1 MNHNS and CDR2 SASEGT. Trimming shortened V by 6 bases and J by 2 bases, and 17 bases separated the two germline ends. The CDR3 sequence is CASRRQGLQPYEQYF. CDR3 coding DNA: TGTGCCAGCAGACGACAGGGACTGCAACCCTACGAGCAGTACTTC.

The CDR3, as DNA: TGTGCCAGTATTCCCCGGACAGCCTGGGAGACCCAGTACTTC. Protein product: CASIPRTAWETQYF. The chain combines TRBV19 with TRBJ2-5; TRBD1 might be the D (6 bases). The V end lost 7 bases, the J end lost 5 bases, and 17 bases lay between the germline ends. The CDR3 is 14 amino acids. Germline CDR1 reads LNHDA; CDR2 reads SQIVND (reference sequence).

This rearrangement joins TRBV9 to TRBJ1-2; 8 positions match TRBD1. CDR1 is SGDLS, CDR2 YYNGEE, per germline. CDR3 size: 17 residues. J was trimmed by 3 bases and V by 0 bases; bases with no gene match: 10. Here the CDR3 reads CASSVGLVAGGDYGYTF. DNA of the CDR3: TGTGCCAGCAGCGTAGGTTTGGTAGCAGGGGGCGACTATGGCTACACCTTC.

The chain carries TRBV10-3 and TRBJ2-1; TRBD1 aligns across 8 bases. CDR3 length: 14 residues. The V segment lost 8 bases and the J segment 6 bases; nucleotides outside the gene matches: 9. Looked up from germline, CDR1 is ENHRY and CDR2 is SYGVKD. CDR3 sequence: CAIGQGSGGNEQFF. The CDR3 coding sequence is TGTGCCATCGGACAGGGATCGGGTGGCAATGAGCAGTTCTTC.

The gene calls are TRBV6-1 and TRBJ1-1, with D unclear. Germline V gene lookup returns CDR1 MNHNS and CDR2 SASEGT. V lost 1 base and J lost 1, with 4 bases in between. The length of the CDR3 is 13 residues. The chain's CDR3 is CASSEVANTEAFF. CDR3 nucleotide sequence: TGTGCCAGCAGTGAAGTGGCGAACACTGAAGCTTTCTTT.

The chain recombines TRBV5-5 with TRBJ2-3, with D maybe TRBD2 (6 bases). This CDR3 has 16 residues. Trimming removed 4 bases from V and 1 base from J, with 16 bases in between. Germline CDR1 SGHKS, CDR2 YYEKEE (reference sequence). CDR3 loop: CASSVWPGVGTDTQYF. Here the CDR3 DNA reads TGTGCCAGCAGCGTCTGGCCGGGGGTGGGCACAGATACGCAGTATTTT. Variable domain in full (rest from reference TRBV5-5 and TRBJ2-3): DAGVTQSPTHLIKTRGQQVTLRCSPISGHKSVSWYQQVLGQGPQFIFQYYEKEERGRGNFPDRFSARQFPNYSSELNVNALLLGDSALYLCASSVWPGVGTDTQYFGPGTRLTVL.

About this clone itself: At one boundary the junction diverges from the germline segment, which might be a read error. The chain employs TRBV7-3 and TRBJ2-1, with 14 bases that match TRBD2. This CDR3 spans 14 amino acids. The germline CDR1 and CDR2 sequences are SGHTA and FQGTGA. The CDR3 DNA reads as TGTGCCAGCAGCTTTAGACTAGCGGGGGGGCCAGGGGTCTTC. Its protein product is CASSFRLAGGPGVF. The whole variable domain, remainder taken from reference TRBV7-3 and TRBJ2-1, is GAGVSQTPSNKVTEKGKYVELRCDPISGHTALYWYRQSLGQGPEFLIYFQGTGAADDSGLPNDRFFAVRPEGSVSTLKIQRTERGDSAVYLCASSFRLAGGPGVFGPGTRLTVL.

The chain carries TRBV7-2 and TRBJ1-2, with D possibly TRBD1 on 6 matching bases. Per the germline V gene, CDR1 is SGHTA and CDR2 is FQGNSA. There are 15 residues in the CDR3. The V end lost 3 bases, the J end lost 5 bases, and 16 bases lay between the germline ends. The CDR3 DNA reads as TGTGCCAGCAGCTTCGACAGGTCGGTGTATTATGGCTACACCTTC. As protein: CASSFDRSVYYGYTF.

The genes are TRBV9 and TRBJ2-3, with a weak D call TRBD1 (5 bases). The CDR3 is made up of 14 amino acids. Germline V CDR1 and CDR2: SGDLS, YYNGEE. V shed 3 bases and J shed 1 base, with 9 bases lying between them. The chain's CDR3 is CASSGGAGTDTQYF. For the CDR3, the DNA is TGTGCCAGCAGCGGTGGGGCGGGCACAGATACGCAGTATTTT.

CDR3 sequence reads: CASSFLSGGYTF. CDR3 DNA: TGTGCCAGCAGCTTCCTGTCAGGTGGCTACACCTTC. The V call is TRBV9, the J call TRBJ1-2, with unresolved D. Between the trimmed V and J ends, which lost 4 bases and 7 bases, there was a span of 11 bases. Germline V gene lookup returns CDR1 SGDLS and CDR2 YYNGEE. This CDR3 spans 12 amino acids.

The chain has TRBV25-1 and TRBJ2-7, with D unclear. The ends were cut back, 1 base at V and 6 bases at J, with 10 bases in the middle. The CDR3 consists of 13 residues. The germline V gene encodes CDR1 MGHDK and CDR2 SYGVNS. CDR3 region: CASSELDIGEQYF. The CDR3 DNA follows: TGTGCCAGCAGTGAATTAGACATCGGCGAGCAGTACTTC.

The CDR3 here is CSVVPQGSNTEAFF. The CDR3 bases are TGCAGCGTTGTGCCCCAGGGAAGTAACACTGAAGCTTTCTTT. The chain employs TRBV29-1 and TRBJ1-1; tentative D call: TRBD1 (5 bases). Looked up from germline, CDR1 is SQVTM and CDR2 is ANQGSEA. The germline V and J ends were trimmed by 4 bases and 2 bases, with 14 bases remaining between them. The CDR3 consists of 14 residues.